This T cell receptor (beta chain) was retrieved from a study of radiotherapy plus CTLA-4 blockade in lung cancer (dated by TCRdb to between 2017 and 2018). A note on the overall study: Among enrolled patients, under 20% had an objective response and approximately 30% reached disease control. The paper as a whole reports these results and caveats: The strongest predictors of response were reported to be early dynamic shifts in blood T cell clones along with a rise in serum interferon-beta following radiation. After treatment with radiotherapy and ipilimumab, TCR clones that originated in tumors expanded in peripheral blood.

The library relied on the immunoSEQ multiplex PCR assay. Drawn from immuneACCESS, this table holds only the in-frame rearrangements with V and J called that TCRdb kept. Clones are partly lost; checked studies trace under half to an unresolved V gene and leave the rest unexplained. This sample gives about 28,000 clones in total; roughly four fifths of them show up just once. The leading ten clones occupy under 8% of the sample. The study tested focal radiation therapy combined with CTLA-4 blockade (ipilimumab) in patients with chemo-refractory metastatic non-small-cell lung cancer. Details on this clone: Its target antigen remains unknown. Per-base qualities were not stored, and no clone one base away is much larger.

The CDR3, from cysteine to phenylalanine, totals 16 residues. Only the CDR3 portion is preserved as DNA: 48 bases, with reading frame beginning at the first base. V is clipped by 0 bases and J by 6 bases, and the sequence between their germline boundaries is 14 bases long. CDR1 and CDR2 are read off the germline V gene as SGHDN and FVKESK. The clonotype comes from a human donor with non-small cell lung cancer who had stable disease on radiotherapy plus ipilimumab. This receptor chain uses TRBV14 and TRBJ2-2; the D gene is perhaps TRBD1, on 5 matching bases. Material: peripheral blood, obtained from a patient treated with radiotherapy plus ipilimumab. CDR3 loop: CASSQETGTGAGELFF. In nucleotide form, the sequence is TGTGCCAGCAGCCAAGAAACAGGAACGGGCGCCGGGGAGCTGTTTTTT. Outside the CDR3, residues come from the reference TRBV14 and TRBJ2-2 proteins, so the full variable domain is: EAGVTQFPSHSVIEKGQTVTLRCDPISGHDNLYWYRRVMGKEIKFLLHFVKESKQDESGMPNNRFLAERTGGTYSTLKVQPAELEDSGVYFCASSQETGTGAGELFFGEGSRLTVL.